The sequence of this T cell receptor beta chain was determined in a study of response to subunit inactivated influenza vaccine. Using its own MiXCR run on the RT-PCR reads, TCRdb lists one record per CDR3 protein. This table holds about 500,000 distinct CDR3 sequences, approximately 6.9% found once. Study results and caveats: Researchers suggested that each seasonal influenza vaccination recruits few new T cells.

Trimming cost V 2 bases and J 4 bases; bases outside gene matches: 7. CDR3 length: 16 amino acids. Germline CDR1 reads KGHSH; CDR2 reads LQKENI. This clonotype showed up just a few times. No antigen is known for it. The source is a man between 45 and 75 years old who received an inactivated influenza vaccine. Here the sequenced sample was PBMCs from blood, taken roughly 24 months after vaccination. The chain combines TRBV18 with TRBJ1-5, with TRBD1 identical over 8 bases. The CDR3 DNA follows: TGTGCCAGCTCACCAGCGCAGGGGGCTCGAAATCAGCCCCAGCATTTT. Translating it yields CASSPAQGARNQPQHF.